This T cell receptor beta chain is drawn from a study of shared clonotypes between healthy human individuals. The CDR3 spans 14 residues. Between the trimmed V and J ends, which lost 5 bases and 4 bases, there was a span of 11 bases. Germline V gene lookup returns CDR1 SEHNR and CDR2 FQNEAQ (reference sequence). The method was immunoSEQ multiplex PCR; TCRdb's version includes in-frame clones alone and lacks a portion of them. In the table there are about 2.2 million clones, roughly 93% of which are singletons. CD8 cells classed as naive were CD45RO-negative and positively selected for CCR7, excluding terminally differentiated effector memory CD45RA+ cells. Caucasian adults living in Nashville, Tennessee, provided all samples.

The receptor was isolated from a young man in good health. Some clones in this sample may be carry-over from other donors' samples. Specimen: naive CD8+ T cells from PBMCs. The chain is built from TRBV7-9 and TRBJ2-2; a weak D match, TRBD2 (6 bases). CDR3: CASSPAGSTGELFF. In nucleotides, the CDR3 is TGTGCCAGCAGCCCGGCGGGGAGCACCGGGGAGCTGTTTTTT.